This T cell receptor (beta chain) was captured by sequencing in a study of T cell responses to AZD1222 COVID-19 vaccine. Study overall: Second doses that came at about 4 or about 12 weeks were put together.

Study results and caveats: Regions 160-218 and 743-854 held dominance among vaccine-associated CD4 TCRs, which spanned spike. Seropositive status at baseline applied to only a handful of AZD1222 recipients.

Generated by immunoSEQ multiplex PCR, the TCRdb table keeps only in-frame clones and is missing some. This table has about 100,000 clones, 87% appearing once. This CDR3 has 19 residues. Trimming left V 0 bases short and J 2 bases short, with 17 bases between. From germline, CDR1 is SGHNT and CDR2 YENEEA. Worth noting for this clone: Antigen: not known.

Sequenced material: peripheral blood, taken on day 0 of AZD1222 vaccination. V gene TRBV11-3 combines with J gene TRBJ2-6, with D perhaps assigned TRBD1 or TRBD2 (5 bases each). The receptor was isolated from an adult in good health. The CDR3: CASSLERRDQGPGANVLTF. CDR3 coding DNA: TGTGCCAGCAGCTTAGAACGACGGGACCAAGGCCCTGGGGCCAACGTCCTGACTTTC. The whole variable domain, filled in from reference TRBV11-3 and TRBJ2-6, reads EAGVVQSPRYKIIEKKQPVAFWCNPISGHNTLYWYLQNLGQGPELLIRYENEEAVDDSQLPKDRFSAERLKGVDSTLKIQPAELGDSAVYLCASSLERRDQGPGANVLTFGAGSRLTVL.